Below are 29 T cell receptor beta chains sequenced from a single sample in a study of identical twins. TCRdb fed the 5' RACE reads into MiXCR, producing one record per CDR3 protein. Of around 1.7 million distinct CDR3 sequences in the sample, less than 35% were seen once. The sequenced material came from cord blood. The source is a newborn girl in good health.

This clonotype was seen a handful of times. This chain connects TRBV11-2 to TRBJ2-1; D unresolved. The CDR3 has 19 residues. Trimming left V 2 bases short and J 0 bases short, with 20 bases between. The germline V gene encodes CDR1 SGHAT and CDR2 FQNNGV. CDR3 sequence: CASSLLERLTYSSYNEQFF. DNA for the CDR3: TGTGCCAGCAGCTTACTCGAACGGCTAACCTATAGCTCCTACAATGAGCAGTTCTTC.

The chain recombines TRBV4-2 with TRBJ2-7, with 7 bases that match TRBD2. CDR1 and CDR2 from the germline V gene are LGHNA and YNFKEQ. This CDR3 is built from 17 residues. The junction had 10 bases not matched to a gene; V was cut back by 0 bases and J by 2 bases. The DNA for the CDR3 is TGTGCCAGCAGCCAAGATCTTGGTGGGAGGGCCCCCTACGAGCAGTACTTC. Residues: CASSQDLGGRAPYEQYF.

This chain uses TRBV4-1 with TRBJ1-2; D is possibly TRBD1 (6 bases). The CDR3 has 12 residues. V was cut by 4 bases and J by 8 bases, with 11 bases left in between. CDR1 is MGHRA and CDR2 is YSYEKL in the germline V gene. Written as DNA, the CDR3 is TGCGCCAGCAGCCTCTGGGGGGCCGGCTACACCTTC. Amino acids: CASSLWGAGYTF.

This clonotype showed up just a few times. The chain couples TRBV13 to TRBJ2-7; TRBD1 or TRBD2 may be the D gene (5 bases each). The germline CDR1 and CDR2 sequences are PRHDT and FYEKMQ (reference sequence). The CDR3 loop spans 14 amino acids. Trimming removed 3 bases at V and 2 bases at J, with 11 bases between. In DNA, the CDR3 is TGTGCCAGCAGCTTGGGGCGGGTGGCCTACGAGCAGTACTTC. Its translation is CASSLGRVAYEQYF. The full variable domain, with the rest looked up from reference TRBV13 and TRBJ2-7, is AAGVIQSPRHLIKEKRETATLKCYPIPRHDTVYWYQQGPGQDPQFLISFYEKMQSDKGSIPDRFSAQQFSDYHSELNMSSLELGDSALYFCASSLGRVAYEQYFGPGTRLTVT.

The chain joins TRBV29-1 to TRBJ2-7, with D perhaps given as TRBD1 or TRBD2 (5 bases each). CDR1 is SQVTM and CDR2 is ANQGSEA in the germline V gene. This CDR3 spans 13 amino acids. V was shortened by 4 bases and J by 4 bases, with 14 bases between the two germline ends. For the CDR3, the DNA is TGCAGCGTTGGGGGCAGGACGGGGTACGAGCAGTACTTC. As protein: CSVGGRTGYEQYF.

This rearrangement joins TRBV27 to TRBJ1-2; TRBD1 matches at 8 bases. The CDR3 loop spans 15 amino acids. V lost 2 bases to trimming and J lost 6 bases; unmatched junction nucleotides: 8. Per germline, CDR1 MNHEY and CDR2 SMNVEV (reference sequence). DNA for the CDR3: TGTGCCAGCAGTTTAATGACAGGGGCAATTCATGGCTACACCTTC. Protein: CASSLMTGAIHGYTF.

This chain uses TRBV7-2 with TRBJ2-7, with TRBD2 matching over 13 bases. The CDR3 sequence is 16 residues long. Per germline, CDR1 SGHTA and CDR2 FQGNSA. V trimming: 4 bases; J trimming: 2 bases; junction bases outside the gene matches: 5. As DNA, the CDR3 is TGTGCCAGCAGCTCCCGGACTAGCGGGAGCCCCTACGAGCAGTACTTC. Encoded protein: CASSSRTSGSPYEQYF.

The chain employs TRBV7-2 and TRBJ1-6; TRBD1 agrees at 8 bases. This CDR3 spans 16 amino acids. The junction had 10 bases not matched to a gene; V was cut back by 5 bases and J by 7 bases. In germline, CDR1 is SGHTA, CDR2 FQGNSA. CDR3 residues: CASSTRTGLLNSPLHF. The DNA for the CDR3 is TGTGCCAGCAGCACCAGGACAGGGTTACTCAATTCACCCCTCCACTTT.

This clonotype was seen only a few times. V gene TRBV11-1 combines with J gene TRBJ2-1; D is uncertain. This CDR3 contains 13 residues. Trimming shortened V by 6 bases and J by 8 bases, and 14 bases separated the two germline ends. Germline V gene lookup returns CDR1 SGHAT and CDR2 FQDESV (reference sequence). The CDR3 DNA follows: TGTGCCAGCAGTCCCTCGCCGAGCCATGAGCAGTTCTTC. Amino acids: CASSPSPSHEQFF.

Turning to this clonotype: One end of the junction varies from germline; a read error may be responsible. The V gene is TRBV7-2, the J gene TRBJ2-3; TRBD2 matches at 9 bases. The CDR3 has 17 amino acids. Germline V gene data show CDR1 as SGHTA and CDR2 as FQGNSA. The CDR3 nucleotides are TGTGCCAACAGCTTAGCCGGGACTAGCTTCGTCCCAGATACGCAGTATTTT. Protein product: CANSLAGTSFVPDTQYF. Full variable domain (rest looked up from reference TRBV7-2 and TRBJ2-3): GAGVSQSPSNKVTEKGKDVELRCDPISGHTALYWYRQSLGQGLEFLIYFQGNSAPDKSGLPSDRFSAERTGGSVSTLTIQRTQQEDSAVYLCANSLAGTSFVPDTQYFGPGTRLTVL.

This clonotype has just a few counts. The J gene is TRBJ2-2, the V gene TRBV12-3 or TRBV12-4; possible D gene TRBD2, 5 bases. Between the trimmed V and J ends, which lost 6 bases and 4 bases, there was a span of 15 bases. The CDR3 sequence is 15 residues long. This chain's CDR3 is CASRPKTRVTGELFF. Here the CDR3 DNA reads TGTGCCAGCAGACCGAAGACGAGGGTCACCGGGGAGCTGTTTTTT.

This chain uses TRBV27 with TRBJ1-2; D possibly corresponds to TRBD1 (6 bases). The CDR3 runs 14 residues. V was pared by 6 bases and J by 4 bases, with 15 bases between. In germline, CDR1 is MNHEY, CDR2 SMNVEV (reference sequence). The CDR3 bases are TGTGCCAGCAGCGAGGGGGTAGTAGGCTATGGCTACACCTTC. Translating gives CASSEGVVGYGYTF.

The chain joins TRBV5-1 to TRBJ1-5, with D possibly TRBD1 on 6 matching bases. V was pared by 1 base and J by 5 bases, with 13 bases between. Germline V lookup: CDR1 SGHRS, CDR2 YFSETQ. CDR3 size: 15 residues. This CDR3 is CASSLMGGADQPQHF. CDR3 DNA sequence: TGCGCCAGCAGCTTGATGGGGGGCGCGGATCAGCCCCAGCATTTT.

This clonotype was counted between two and nine times. The V and J genes are TRBV20-1 and TRBJ2-1; 11 bases fit TRBD2. The CDR3 runs 16 residues. Losses at the gene ends were 3 bases for V and 5 bases for J; bases not matched to a gene: 9. Germline assignment: CDR1 DFQATT and CDR2 SNEGSKA (reference sequence). DNA for the CDR3: TGCAGTGCTAGGGAGAGGGGACTAGCGGACCACAATGAGCAGTTCTTC. Translation: CSARERGLADHNEQFF.

This clonotype was picked up one time. This chain connects TRBV4-1 to TRBJ2-5; the D gene is possibly TRBD2 (5 bases). The germline V gene has CDR1 MGHRA and CDR2 YSYEKL. The CDR3 runs to 14 residues. The V end was cut by 4 bases, the J end by 11 bases, with 20 bases between. The CDR3 spells CASSRWTYYNEQYF. The CDR3, as DNA: TGCGCCAGCAGCCGGTGGACTTACTACAATGAGCAGTACTTC.

A note on this clonotype: One end of the junction fails to match germline, which may point to a read error. The rearrangement links TRBV12-3 or TRBV12-4 to TRBJ2-4; 12 nucleotides match TRBD2. The CDR3 extends over 22 amino acids. The DNA of the CDR3 is TGTGCCAGCGGTTTGTTGGACAGGGGGGCCCGGACTAGCGGGGTAGCCAAAAACATTCAGTACTTC. This gives the protein CASGLLDRGARTSGVAKNIQYF.

On this clonotype itself: The junction does not match germline at one end; this may be a read error. This chain links TRBV14 with TRBJ2-5; D ambiguous. Germline loops: CDR1 SGHDN, CDR2 FVKESK. This CDR3 has 11 amino acids. CDR3 in amino acids: CANSHGETQYF. The CDR3 DNA reads as TGTGCCAACAGCCATGGAGAGACCCAGTACTTC. Filled out from reference TRBV14 and TRBJ2-5, the complete variable domain reads EAGVTQFPSHSVIEKGQTVTLRCDPISGHDNLYWYRRVMGKEIKFLLHFVKESKQDESGMPNNRFLAERTGGTYSTLKVQPAELEDSGVYFCANSHGETQYFGPGTRLLVL.

This clonotype was recorded a few times. The chain uses TRBV12-3 or TRBV12-4 and TRBJ2-7; 7 positions agree with TRBD1. There are 13 residues in the CDR3. V was clipped by 5 bases and J by 7 bases; unmatched bases: 8. The DNA for the CDR3 is TGTGCCAGCAGTGTTTGGCAGGGGGTTGAGCAGTACTTC. Its translation: CASSVWQGVEQYF.

The chain joins TRBV20-1 to TRBJ1-1, with a weak D call TRBD1 (5 bases). The length of the CDR3 is 13 residues. Trimming cost V 2 bases and J 5 bases, with 12 bases left between them. Germline V CDR1 and CDR2: DFQATT, SNEGSKA (reference sequence). Here the CDR3 reads CSARSGHWTEAFF. CDR3 nucleotide sequence: TGCAGTGCTAGATCGGGGCATTGGACTGAAGCTTTCTTT.

This clonotype was counted only a few times. This rearrangement joins TRBV5-6 to TRBJ1-2; D not certain. The CDR3 is made up of 16 amino acids. V lost 4 bases, J lost 0 bases, and 16 bases lay in between. Germline V CDR1 and CDR2: SGHDT, YYEEEE. The CDR3 region is CASSARHGFSNYGYTF. DNA for the CDR3: TGTGCCAGCAGCGCCCGGCATGGATTTTCTAACTATGGCTACACCTTC.

This clonotype has a handful of counts. The chain couples TRBV12-5 to TRBJ2-1, with 9 bases identical to TRBD2. Germline V lookup: CDR1 LGHNT, CDR2 FRNRAP. The V segment lost 0 bases and the J segment 5 bases; nucleotides outside the gene matches: 8. This CDR3 has 17 residues. The CDR3 here is CASGLVIAGATDNEQFF. CDR3 DNA: TGTGCTAGTGGTTTGGTTATAGCGGGGGCCACGGACAATGAGCAGTTCTTC.

For the CDR3, the DNA is TGTGCCAGCAGCCCTCGGCAGGGGGTAAATACGCAGTATTTT. This sequence encodes CASSPRQGVNTQYF. The rearrangement links TRBV7-9 to TRBJ2-3; 7 nucleotides align to TRBD1. This CDR3 is 14 amino acids long. The ends lost 5 bases at V and 7 bases at J; junction bases unmatched: 9. Germline V gene data show CDR1 as SEHNR and CDR2 as FQNEAQ (reference sequence).

This clonotype was counted many times. This chain uses TRBV7-2 with TRBJ1-6; D gene unclear. Germline CDR1 is SGHTA and CDR2 is FQGNSA. The germline V and J ends were trimmed by 2 bases and 4 bases, with 6 bases remaining between them. This CDR3 has 14 residues. The CDR3 is CASSLIGYNSPLHF. The CDR3 DNA follows: TGTGCCAGCAGCTTAATCGGTTATAATTCACCCCTCCACTTT. The whole variable domain, remainder taken from reference TRBV7-2 and TRBJ1-6, is GAGVSQSPSNKVTEKGKDVELRCDPISGHTALYWYRQSLGQGLEFLIYFQGNSAPDKSGLPSDRFSAERTGGSVSTLTIQRTQQEDSAVYLCASSLIGYNSPLHFGNGTRLTVT.

The rearrangement links TRBV7-9 to TRBJ2-1, with 7 bases matching TRBD2. CDR1 and CDR2 (germline): SEHNR, FQNEAQ (reference sequence). V shed 2 bases and J 2 bases; nucleotides not matched to a gene: 3. The CDR3 is 15 residues long. The CDR3: CASSLFLAAYNEQFF. In nucleotides, the CDR3 is TGTGCCAGCAGCTTATTCCTAGCGGCCTACAATGAGCAGTTCTTC.

This clonotype has just a few counts. The CDR3 DNA reads as TGTGCCAGCAGCTTAGGGAATTGGGGCACAGATACGCAGTATTTT. Amino acid sequence: CASSLGNWGTDTQYF. This chain joins TRBV7-2 and TRBJ2-3; D call uncertain. V lost 1 base, J lost 1 base, and 9 bases lay in between. The CDR3 covers 15 residues. CDR1 is SGHTA and CDR2 is FQGNSA in the germline V gene.

The chain has TRBV25-1 and TRBJ1-2; possibly TRBD1 for D (5 bases). Germline V gene lookup returns CDR1 MGHDK and CDR2 SYGVNS. Trimming took off 1 base at V and 1 base at J, with 7 bases between the two ends. The CDR3 totals 14 residues. CDR3 sequence (DNA): TGTGCCAGCAGTGAATGGACAAATAACTATGGCTACACCTTC. As protein: CASSEWTNNYGYTF.

The J gene is TRBJ2-3, the V gene TRBV4-2; D may be TRBD2 (6 bases). Trimming shortened V by 3 bases and J by 6 bases, and 13 bases separated the two germline ends. Germline CDR1 LGHNA, CDR2 YNFKEQ. The CDR3 has 14 residues. CDR3 loop: CASSHRRGGDTQYF. CDR3 coding DNA: TGTGCCAGCAGCCATCGGCGGGGCGGGGATACGCAGTATTTT.

This clonotype has more than one count but fewer than ten. The chain combines TRBV20-1 with TRBJ1-2, with unresolved D. V lost 7 bases and J lost 8, with 17 bases in between. Germline V lookup: CDR1 DFQATT, CDR2 SNEGSKA (reference sequence). This CDR3 is 12 amino acids long. The CDR3 protein is CSVTGLKRGYTF. In nucleotides, the CDR3 is TGCAGTGTTACCGGACTTAAGAGGGGCTACACCTTC.

This clonotype was observed once. This chain uses TRBV2 with TRBJ1-5, with 7 bases lining up with TRBD1. From germline, CDR1 is SNHLY and CDR2 FYNNEI. Trimming removed 6 bases from V and 0 bases from J; junction bases left unmatched: 5. This CDR3 is built from 15 residues. This chain's CDR3 is CASRGTDYSNQPQHF. Here the CDR3 DNA reads TGTGCCAGCAGGGGGACAGACTATAGCAATCAGCCCCAGCATTTT.